This is a list of T cell receptor beta chains from one sample in a study of blood T cell repertoires in COVID-19. Measured with immunoSEQ multiplex PCR; TCRdb has only the in-frame clones, and not every one. The sample yields 290,000 or so clones, roughly 85% seen once. Sequenced sample: peripheral blood. Source of these receptors: a man in his forties or fifties with active or convalescent COVID-19. Each CDR3 is given with its conserved first and last residue. Each record gives: clone size, D gene, J gene, CDR3 length, V gene, CDR3 DNA, CDR3 protein. The D gene is left open where the match is weak. The listing skips clone size in some rows; elsewhere it reads once, few, many or a size class.

>NA|TRBD2|TRBJ2-7|15|TRBV6-1
TGTGCCAGCAGTGAAGGGAAGCGGGATGCATACGAGCAGTACTTC
CASSEGKRDAYEQYF
>NA|NA|TRBJ1-1|14|TRBV28
TGTGCCACCCTATTTCGGCGCGGAAACACTGAAGCTTTCTTT
CATLFRRGNTEAFF
>NA|NA|TRBJ1-4|14|TRBV27
TGTGCCAGCAGGGCTGAGGGTACCGGGGAAAAACTGTTTTTT
CASRAEGTGEKLFF
>NA|TRBD1|TRBJ1-2|14|TRBV27
TGTGCCAGCAGTTCCCTCGGGCAGGGGGGTGGCTACACCTTC
CASSSLGQGGGYTF
>NA|NA|TRBJ1-3|15|TRBV4-1
TGCGCCAGCAGCCAAGGTCAGGGGAGCGGAAACACCATATATTTT
CASSQGQGSGNTIYF
>NA|NA|TRBJ2-4|13|TRBV18
TGTGCCAGCTCGCCCGGAGGGGAAAACATTCAGTACTTC
CASSPGGENIQYF
>NA|NA|TRBJ2-3|15|TRBV5-1
TGCGCCAGCAGCTTGTTTCATCTGGCCCCAGATACGCAGTATTTT
CASSLFHLAPDTQYF
>once|NA|TRBJ1-5|16|TRBV12-5
TGTGCTAGTGGGGACTTGGGGGGGGACCTCAATCAGCCCCAGCATTTT
CASGDLGGDLNQPQHF
>NA|TRBD2|TRBJ2-1|17|TRBV28
TGTGCCAGCAGTTTTGTCTTACGGGAGGGCCCGGACAATGAGCAGTTCTTC
CASSFVLREGPDNEQFF
>NA|NA|TRBJ2-1|14|TRBV9
TGTGCCAGCAGCGTAGGAGGGCTGGAGGACGAGCAGTTCTTC
CASSVGGLEDEQFF
>NA|TRBD1|TRBJ1-2|17|TRBV27
TGTGCCAGCAGTCCTAACAGGGGGAGGGTTTCTAACTATGGCTACACCTTC
CASSPNRGRVSNYGYTF
>NA|TRBD2|TRBJ2-2|15|TRBV7-3
TGTGCCAGCAGCCTGGGGACTAGCGGAACCGGGGAGCTGTTTTTT
CASSLGTSGTGELFF
>few|NA|TRBJ2-2|18|TRBV12-2
TGTGCAAGTCGCTTTCCGGCGACTAGCGGGAGTGACACCGGGGAGCTGTTTTTT
CASRFPATSGSDTGELFF
>once|TRBD2|TRBJ2-7|14|TRBV3-1/TRBV3-2
TGTGCCAGCAGTCATAGCGGGAGGCTGACCGAGCAGTACTTC
CASSHSGRLTEQYF
>NA|TRBD1|TRBJ2-3|15|TRBV2
TGTGCCAGCAGCGTACAGGGGGCCAGCACAGATACGCAGTATTTT
CASSVQGASTDTQYF
>NA|NA|TRBJ2-5|13|TRBV5-6
TGTGCCAGCAGGCGGTCCCCACAAGAGACCCAGTACTTC
CASRRSPQETQYF
>NA|NA|TRBJ2-4|14|TRBV30
TGTGCCTGGAAGATGTATCAGGCTGGAAACATTCAGTACTTC
CAWKMYQAGNIQYF
>NA|NA|TRBJ1-5|15|TRBV7-2
TGTGCCAGCAGCACGCAGACTTATAGCAATCAGCCCCAGCATTTT
CASSTQTYSNQPQHF
>few|NA|TRBJ2-7|15|TRBV30
TGTGCCTGGAGTGTATACGGGTTCAGCTCCTACGAGCAGTACTTC
CAWSVYGFSSYEQYF
>NA|NA|TRBJ1-5|15|TRBV4-1
TGCGCCAGCAGCCATGCCCTATGGAGGAATCAGCCCCAGCATTTT
CASSHALWRNQPQHF
>NA|NA|TRBJ1-5|14|TRBV11-2
TGTGCCAGCAGCTTTACGGGTAGCAATCAGCCCCAGCATTTT
CASSFTGSNQPQHF
>NA|NA|TRBJ1-4|15|TRBV15
TGTGCCACCAGCAGAGATCGGGGGGGTATCGGAAAACTGTTTTTT
CATSRDRGGIGKLFF
>NA|TRBD1|TRBJ2-1|14|TRBV2
TGTGCCAGCGGGCCAGGACAGGGGAACAATGAGCAGTTCTTC
CASGPGQGNNEQFF
>NA|NA|TRBJ1-1|15|TRBV9
TGTGCCAGCAGCGTAGGCGTAGATCTGAACACTGAAGCTTTCTTT
CASSVGVDLNTEAFF
>NA|TRBD2|TRBJ2-1|15|TRBV7-8
TGTGCCAGCAGCGACGGGACTAGCGGGGCCAATGAGCAGTTCTTC
CASSDGTSGANEQFF
>NA|NA|TRBJ1-5|16|TRBV19
TGTGCCAGTACCGGCCAGCACCTCCTTGGAGATCAGCCCCAGCATTTT
CASTGQHLLGDQPQHF